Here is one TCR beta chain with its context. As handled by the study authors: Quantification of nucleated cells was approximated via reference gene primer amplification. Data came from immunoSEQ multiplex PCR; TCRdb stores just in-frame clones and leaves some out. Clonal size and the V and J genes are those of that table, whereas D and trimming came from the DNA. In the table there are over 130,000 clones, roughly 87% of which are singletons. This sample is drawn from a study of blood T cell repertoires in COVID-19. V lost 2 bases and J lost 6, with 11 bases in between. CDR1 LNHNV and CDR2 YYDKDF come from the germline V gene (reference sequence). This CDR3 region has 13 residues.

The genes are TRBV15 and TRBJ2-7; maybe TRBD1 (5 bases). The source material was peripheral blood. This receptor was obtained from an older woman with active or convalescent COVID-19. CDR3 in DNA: TGTGCCACCAGCAGAACCCCGACAGCCGAGCAGTACTTC. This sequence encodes CATSRTPTAEQYF.